The clone carrying this TCR beta chain was detected only once. Under the authors' procedure: Counts of nucleated cells, estimated from reference gene primer amplification, were obtained. The protocol was immunoSEQ multiplex PCR, while the TCRdb copy is restricted to in-frame clones and leaves out a portion. Clone size and the V and J calls come from that table; the DNA yielded D and trimming. The sample includes approximately 480,000 clones, roughly 87% of them seen just once. CDR3 size: 13 residues. V lost 1 base and J 2 bases, leaving 8 bases between the germline ends. Looked up from germline, CDR1 is SQVTM and CDR2 is ANQGSEA. The entry originates in a study of blood T cell repertoires in COVID-19. On the study more broadly: The samples span acute and convalescent COVID-19 from the United States, Italy and Spain.

Participants came from roughly 24 US areas, aged roughly 18 to 89 years. Donors of Cohort 3 who recovered were those that had two negative PCRs, clearance, or symptom resolution. This chain joins TRBV29-1 and TRBJ2-5; D perhaps matches TRBD1 (5 bases). The receptor was isolated from a woman between 18 and 29 years old who had recovered from COVID-19. Sequencing was done on a sample of PBMCs or T cells enriched from blood (not recorded which). CDR3 in DNA: TGCAGCGTTGAAGGACAGATACAAGAGACCCAGTACTTC. This sequence encodes CSVEGQIQETQYF.